This TCR beta chain was sequenced during a study of cytomegalovirus exposure and HLA in healthy donors. Findings of the study overall: Sequences of the TCR beta chain were said to predict the HLA-A and HLA-B alleles of most subjects accurately.

Trimming shortened V by 4 bases and J by 0 bases, and 19 bases separated the two germline ends. Germline V gives CDR1 PRHDT, CDR2 FYEKMQ (reference sequence). CDR3 length: 18 amino acids. PCR involved 60 Vbeta and 13 Jbeta primers. Produced via immunoSEQ multiplex PCR; TCRdb's table is partial and in-frame only. The sample lists around 300,000 clones, about 87% occurring once. Note on this clone: Antigen: not known.

Donors were ostensibly healthy at sampling, although undocumented immune exposures were probable. The chain carries TRBV13 and TRBJ2-1; maybe TRBD1 (6 bases). Sequencing input: PBMCs. The sequence came from a woman between 18 and 29 years old in good health and CMV-seronegative. CDR3 amino acids: CASSSLGAIPSSYNEQFF. CDR3 nucleotide sequence: TGTGCCAGCAGCTCGTTGGGGGCCATCCCGAGCTCCTACAATGAGCAGTTCTTC.